Listed below are T cell receptor beta chains from one sample, sequenced in a study of neoadjuvant anti-PD-1 for oral cavity cancer. Produced via immunoSEQ multiplex PCR; TCRdb's table is partial and in-frame only. The sample contains around 13,000 clones, 67% of which appear only once. Sample: PBMCs, taken after nivolumab (anti-PD-1) treatment. These receptors originate from a person aged 35-79 years with oral cavity squamous cell carcinoma. Both conserved end residues are part of each CDR3. A D gene is named only where the DNA matches it firmly. Clone size is given for some rows only: seen once, a few or many times, or a class if the clone is expanded.

D gene: NA
clone size: NA
J gene: TRBJ1-2
V gene: TRBV10-3
CDR3 DNA: TGTGCCATCAGTGAGGACAGGTACTATGGCTACACCTTC
CDR3 protein: CAISEDRYYGYTF

D gene: NA
clone size: NA
J gene: TRBJ2-7
V gene: TRBV6-5
CDR3 DNA: TGTGCCAGCACTGAAGGGGACGGCCCCTACGAGCAGTACTTC
CDR3 protein: CASTEGDGPYEQYF

D gene: TRBD1
clone size: NA
J gene: TRBJ1-1
V gene: TRBV2
CDR3 DNA: TGTGCCAGCAGTGGACAGGGCACTGAAGCTTTCTTT
CDR3 protein: CASSGQGTEAFF

D gene: TRBD2
clone size: NA
J gene: TRBJ2-7
V gene: TRBV6-1
CDR3 DNA: TGTGCCAGCAGTGAACTAAGGGCTAGCGGGAGGGAATACGAGCAGTACTTC
CDR3 protein: CASSELRASGREYEQYF

D gene: NA
clone size: NA
J gene: TRBJ1-4
V gene: TRBV30
CDR3 DNA: TGTGCCTGGAGTTGGACAGTGGGAGCAACTAATGAAAAACTGTTTTTT
CDR3 protein: CAWSWTVGATNEKLFF

D gene: NA
clone size: NA
J gene: TRBJ2-5
V gene: TRBV5-6
CDR3 DNA: TGTGCCAGCAGCCGGGGGACCGTCGACAGCGGGACCCAGTACTTC
CDR3 protein: CASSRGTVDSGTQYF

D gene: NA
clone size: NA
J gene: TRBJ2-7
V gene: TRBV5-1
CDR3 DNA: TGCGCCAGCAGCTTGCCGCTCAGGGGCGAGCAGTACTTC
CDR3 protein: CASSLPLRGEQYF

D gene: NA
clone size: NA
J gene: TRBJ2-7
V gene: TRBV28
CDR3 DNA: TGTGCCAGCAGTTTTACTACTACCTACGAGCAGTACTTC
CDR3 protein: CASSFTTTYEQYF

D gene: NA
clone size: NA
J gene: TRBJ2-7
V gene: TRBV6-5
CDR3 DNA: TGTGCCAGCAGTTACAGCCACCTAGCGACAAACTACGAGCAGTACTTC
CDR3 protein: CASSYSHLATNYEQYF

D gene: NA
clone size: NA
J gene: TRBJ1-5
V gene: TRBV29-1
CDR3 DNA: TGCAGCGTCACTGAGGGTACAGGGTTCGGTCAGCCCCAGCATTTT
CDR3 protein: CSVTEGTGFGQPQHF

D gene: NA
clone size: NA
J gene: TRBJ2-7
V gene: TRBV11-3
CDR3 DNA: TGTGCCAGCAGCTTGGGTAGCGAGGCCTACGAGCAGTACTTC
CDR3 protein: CASSLGSEAYEQYF

D gene: NA
clone size: once
J gene: TRBJ2-1
V gene: TRBV25-1
CDR3 DNA: TGTGCCAGCAGTGAAAGTAGCTTGTCCTACAATGAGCAGTTCTTC
CDR3 protein: CASSESSLSYNEQFF

D gene: NA
clone size: NA
J gene: TRBJ2-7
V gene: TRBV7-8
CDR3 DNA: TGTGCCAGCAGCTTAGAGGTAGCGAGTTCCTACGAGCAGTACTTC
CDR3 protein: CASSLEVASSYEQYF

D gene: NA
clone size: NA
J gene: TRBJ2-1
V gene: TRBV2
CDR3 DNA: TGTGCCAGCAGCACTAGAATCCATCCCAATGAGCAGTTCTTC
CDR3 protein: CASSTRIHPNEQFF

D gene: NA
clone size: NA
J gene: TRBJ1-5
V gene: TRBV15
CDR3 DNA: TGTGCCACCTACGACAGCACCTCCAATCAGCCCCAGCATTTT
CDR3 protein: CATYDSTSNQPQHF

D gene: NA
clone size: NA
J gene: TRBJ2-7
V gene: TRBV29-1
CDR3 DNA: TGCAGCGTCCGGGGGACAGTGACCTACGAGCAGTACTTC
CDR3 protein: CSVRGTVTYEQYF

D gene: NA
clone size: NA
J gene: TRBJ2-4
V gene: TRBV6-6
CDR3 DNA: TGTGCCAGCAGGCCCCTGCTTAGCGAAGCCAAAAACATTCAGTACTTC
CDR3 protein: CASRPLLSEAKNIQYF

D gene: TRBD2
clone size: NA
J gene: TRBJ2-2
V gene: TRBV5-1
CDR3 DNA: TGCGCCAGCAGCCTATTAGCGGGACCGGCCGGGGAGCTGTTTTTT
CDR3 protein: CASSLLAGPAGELFF

D gene: NA
clone size: NA
J gene: TRBJ1-1
V gene: TRBV6-6
CDR3 DNA: TGTGCCAGCAGCCGATGGTCGGAAGCTTTCTTT
CDR3 protein: CASSRWSEAFF

D gene: NA
clone size: NA
J gene: TRBJ2-5
V gene: TRBV7-3
CDR3 DNA: TGTGCCAGCAGCTTGGGAGTGGAAGAGACCCAGTACTTC
CDR3 protein: CASSLGVEETQYF

D gene: NA
clone size: NA
J gene: TRBJ1-3
V gene: TRBV5-6
CDR3 DNA: TGTGCCAGCAGCATTGGACAGACCTCTGGAAACACCATATATTTT
CDR3 protein: CASSIGQTSGNTIYF

D gene: NA
clone size: NA
J gene: TRBJ2-1
V gene: TRBV5-1
CDR3 DNA: TGCGCCAGCGGTGGACAAGGTCTTGGCAATGAGCAGTTCTTC
CDR3 protein: CASGGQGLGNEQFF

D gene: TRBD1
clone size: NA
J gene: TRBJ1-3
V gene: TRBV27
CDR3 DNA: TGTGCCAGCAGTTCCCGGGACAGGGGTTCGGGAAACACCATATATTTT
CDR3 protein: CASSSRDRGSGNTIYF

D gene: TRBD1
clone size: NA
J gene: TRBJ2-6
V gene: TRBV10-3
CDR3 DNA: TGTGCCATCAGCGGAACAGGGGGAACGGCCAACGTCCTGACTTTC
CDR3 protein: CAISGTGGTANVLTF

D gene: TRBD2
clone size: NA
J gene: TRBJ2-3
V gene: TRBV6-1
CDR3 DNA: TGTGCCAGCAGTGAAAGTGGATTAGCGGGAGGAGGGGATACGCAGTATTTT
CDR3 protein: CASSESGLAGGGDTQYF

D gene: NA
clone size: NA
J gene: TRBJ2-1
V gene: TRBV7-9
CDR3 DNA: TGTGCCAGCAGCCCCGGCAGGAGCTCCTACAATGAGCAGTTCTTC
CDR3 protein: CASSPGRSSYNEQFF

D gene: TRBD2
clone size: NA
J gene: TRBJ2-7
V gene: TRBV5-1
CDR3 DNA: TGCGCCAGCAGCTTGACTGCGGGAGCCCTTTACTCCTACGAGCAGTACTTC
CDR3 protein: CASSLTAGALYSYEQYF

D gene: TRBD2
clone size: NA
J gene: TRBJ2-1
V gene: TRBV10-3
CDR3 DNA: TGTGCCATCAGGGTTAGCGGGAACAATGAGCAGTTCTTC
CDR3 protein: CAIRVSGNNEQFF

D gene: NA
clone size: NA
J gene: TRBJ1-1
V gene: TRBV6-1
CDR3 DNA: TGTGCCAGCAGTTGGAGTCCTGAAGCTTTCTTT
CDR3 protein: CASSWSPEAFF

D gene: TRBD2
clone size: NA
J gene: TRBJ2-3
V gene: TRBV5-4
CDR3 DNA: TGTGCCAGCAGCATCGATCCTAGCGGCCTCACAGATACGCAGTATTTT
CDR3 protein: CASSIDPSGLTDTQYF

D gene: NA
clone size: NA
J gene: TRBJ2-5
V gene: TRBV30
CDR3 DNA: TGTGCCTGGAGTGTCGGTTGGGAGACCCAGTACTTC
CDR3 protein: CAWSVGWETQYF

D gene: NA
clone size: NA
J gene: TRBJ1-5
V gene: TRBV30
CDR3 DNA: TGTGCCTGGAGTCAGACAAATAGCAATCAGCCCCAGCATTTT
CDR3 protein: CAWSQTNSNQPQHF

D gene: TRBD1
clone size: large
J gene: TRBJ2-7
V gene: TRBV11-2
CDR3 DNA: TGTGCCAGCAGCCAGGGACAGGGCTGGGAGCAGTACTTC
CDR3 protein: CASSQGQGWEQYF

D gene: NA
clone size: NA
J gene: TRBJ1-3
V gene: TRBV7-3
CDR3 DNA: TGTGCCAGCAGCTTAATTACTATAAACACCATATATTTT
CDR3 protein: CASSLITINTIYF

D gene: NA
clone size: NA
J gene: TRBJ2-7
V gene: TRBV20-1
CDR3 DNA: TGCAGTGCTACAGCTTCCTACGAGCAGTACTTC
CDR3 protein: CSATASYEQYF

D gene: NA
clone size: NA
J gene: TRBJ2-3
V gene: TRBV5-1
CDR3 DNA: TGCGCCAGCAGCTTGCTGTGGACCACTAGCACAGATACGCAGTATTTT
CDR3 protein: CASSLLWTTSTDTQYF

D gene: NA
clone size: few
J gene: TRBJ1-5
V gene: TRBV5-3
CDR3 DNA: TGTGCCAGGAGATTCCAGGATAGCAATCAGCCCCAGCATTTT
CDR3 protein: CARRFQDSNQPQHF

D gene: TRBD1
clone size: NA
J gene: TRBJ2-1
V gene: TRBV7-6
CDR3 DNA: TGTGCCAGCAGCTTAGCGACAGGGCGTATAAACAATGAGCAGTTCTTC
CDR3 protein: CASSLATGRINNEQFF

D gene: NA
clone size: once
J gene: TRBJ1-2
V gene: TRBV15
CDR3 DNA: TGTGCCACCAGCCTCGGGAAAGGGCGTACAGGCTACACCTTC
CDR3 protein: CATSLGKGRTGYTF